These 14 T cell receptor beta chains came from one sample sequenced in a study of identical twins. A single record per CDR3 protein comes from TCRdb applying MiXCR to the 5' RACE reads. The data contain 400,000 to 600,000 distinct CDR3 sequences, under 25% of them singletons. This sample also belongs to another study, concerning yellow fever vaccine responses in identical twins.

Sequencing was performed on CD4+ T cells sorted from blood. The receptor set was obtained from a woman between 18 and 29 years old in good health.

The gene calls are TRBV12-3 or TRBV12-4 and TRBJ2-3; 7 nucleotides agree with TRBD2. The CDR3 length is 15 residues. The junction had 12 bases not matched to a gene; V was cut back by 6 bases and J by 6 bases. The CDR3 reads CASRPWTSLSDTQYF. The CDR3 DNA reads TGTGCCAGCAGACCTTGGACTAGTCTGTCGGATACGCAGTATTTT.

The CDR3 is CASRGDGKETQYF. The CDR3 region has the DNA TGTGCCAGCAGGGGGGACGGTAAAGAGACCCAGTACTTC. V is TRBV2 and J is TRBJ2-5, with D perhaps assigned TRBD1 or TRBD2 (5 bases each). There are 13 residues in the CDR3. The V end lost 6 bases, the J end lost 3 bases, and 11 bases lay between the germline ends. Germline assignment: CDR1 SNHLY and CDR2 FYNNEI.

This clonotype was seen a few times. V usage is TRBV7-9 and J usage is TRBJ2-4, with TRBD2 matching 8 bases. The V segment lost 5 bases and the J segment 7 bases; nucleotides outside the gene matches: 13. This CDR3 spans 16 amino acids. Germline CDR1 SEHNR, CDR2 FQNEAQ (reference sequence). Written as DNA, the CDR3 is TGTGCCAGCAGCCCACCGGGACTAGACACAAAGAACATTCAGTACTTC. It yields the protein CASSPPGLDTKNIQYF.

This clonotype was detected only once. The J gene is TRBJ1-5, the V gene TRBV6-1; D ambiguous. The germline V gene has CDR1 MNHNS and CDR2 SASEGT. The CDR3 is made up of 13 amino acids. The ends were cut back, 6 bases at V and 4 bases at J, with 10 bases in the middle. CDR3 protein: CASRQTENQPQHF. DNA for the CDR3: TGTGCCAGCAGACAAACAGAGAATCAGCCCCAGCATTTT.

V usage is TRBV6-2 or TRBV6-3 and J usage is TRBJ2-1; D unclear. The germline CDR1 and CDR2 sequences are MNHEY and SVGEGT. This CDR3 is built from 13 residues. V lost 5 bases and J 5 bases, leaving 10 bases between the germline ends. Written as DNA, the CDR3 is TGTGCCAGCAGTCTCGGGTACAACAATGAGCAGTTCTTC. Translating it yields CASSLGYNNEQFF.

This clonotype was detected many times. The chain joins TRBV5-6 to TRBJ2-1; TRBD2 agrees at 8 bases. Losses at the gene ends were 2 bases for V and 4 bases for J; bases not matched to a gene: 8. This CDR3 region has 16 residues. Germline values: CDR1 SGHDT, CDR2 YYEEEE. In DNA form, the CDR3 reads TGTGCCAGCAGCTTACGGGGGGGCCTAATATACAATGAGCAGTTCTTC. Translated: CASSLRGGLIYNEQFF.

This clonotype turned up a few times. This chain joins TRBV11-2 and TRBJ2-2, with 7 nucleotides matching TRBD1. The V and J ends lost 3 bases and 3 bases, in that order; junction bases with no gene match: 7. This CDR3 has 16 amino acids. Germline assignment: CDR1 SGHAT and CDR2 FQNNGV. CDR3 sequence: CASSFRQGIDTGELFF. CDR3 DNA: TGTGCCAGCAGCTTTAGACAGGGAATCGACACCGGGGAGCTGTTTTTT.

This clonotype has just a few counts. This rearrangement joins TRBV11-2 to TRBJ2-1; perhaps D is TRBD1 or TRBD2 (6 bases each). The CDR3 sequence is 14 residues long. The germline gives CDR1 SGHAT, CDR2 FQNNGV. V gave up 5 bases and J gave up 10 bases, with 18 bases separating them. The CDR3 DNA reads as TGTGCCAGCAGCCCCCTAACAGGGACTGGGGAGCAGTTCTTC. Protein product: CASSPLTGTGEQFF.

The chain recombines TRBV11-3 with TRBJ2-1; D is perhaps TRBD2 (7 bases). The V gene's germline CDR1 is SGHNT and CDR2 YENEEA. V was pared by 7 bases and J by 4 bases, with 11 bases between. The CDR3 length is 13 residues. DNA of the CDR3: TGTGCCAGCAAAGGGGGAGGGTACAATGAGCAGTTCTTC. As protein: CASKGGGYNEQFF. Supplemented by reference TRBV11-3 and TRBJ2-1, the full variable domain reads EAGVVQSPRYKIIEKKQPVAFWCNPISGHNTLYWYLQNLGQGPELLIRYENEEAVDDSQLPKDRFSAERLKGVDSTLKIQPAELGDSAVYLCASKGGGYNEQFFGPGTRLTVL.

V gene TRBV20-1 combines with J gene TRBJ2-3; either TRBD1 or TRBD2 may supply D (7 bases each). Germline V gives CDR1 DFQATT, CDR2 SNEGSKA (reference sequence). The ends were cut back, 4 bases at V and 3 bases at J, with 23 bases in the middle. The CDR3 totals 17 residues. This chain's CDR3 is CSATNPRQGGETDTQYF. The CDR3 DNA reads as TGCAGTGCTACCAACCCTCGACAGGGAGGGGAGACAGATACGCAGTATTTT.

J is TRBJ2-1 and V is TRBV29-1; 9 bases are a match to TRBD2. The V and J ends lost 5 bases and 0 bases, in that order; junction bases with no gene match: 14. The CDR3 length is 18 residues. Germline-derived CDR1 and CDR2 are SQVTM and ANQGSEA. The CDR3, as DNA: TGCAGCGTTCTGAGAGCGGGAGGCCGACCGGGCTCCTACAATGAGCAGTTCTTC. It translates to CSVLRAGGRPGSYNEQFF.

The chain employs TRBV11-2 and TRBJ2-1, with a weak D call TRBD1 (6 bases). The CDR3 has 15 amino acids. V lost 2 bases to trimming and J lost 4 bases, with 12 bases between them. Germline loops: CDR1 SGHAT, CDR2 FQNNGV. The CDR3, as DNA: TGTGCCAGCAGCTTAATACAGGGCGCGTACAATGAGCAGTTCTTC. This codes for CASSLIQGAYNEQFF.

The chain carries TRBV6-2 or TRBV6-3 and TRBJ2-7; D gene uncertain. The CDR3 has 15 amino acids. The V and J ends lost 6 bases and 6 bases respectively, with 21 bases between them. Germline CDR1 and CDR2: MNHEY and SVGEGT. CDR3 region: CASRPEWGPSGEQYF. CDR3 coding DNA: TGTGCCAGCAGGCCAGAATGGGGTCCCTCGGGCGAGCAGTACTTC.

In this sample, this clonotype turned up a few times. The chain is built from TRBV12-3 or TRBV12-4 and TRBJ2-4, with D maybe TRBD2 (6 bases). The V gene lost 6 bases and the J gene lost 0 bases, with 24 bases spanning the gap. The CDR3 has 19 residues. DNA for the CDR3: TGTGCCAGCAGCCGTTCCAAGGGGAGGATGTCCACAGCCAAAAACATTCAGTACTTC. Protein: CASSRSKGRMSTAKNIQYF.